This is a list of T cell receptor beta chains from one sample in a study of human T cells and chemical hapten exposure. TCRdb redid the calling of the RACE reads with MiXCR, one entry per CDR3 protein. The table records under 90,000 distinct CDR3 sequences, around 7.9% of them present only once. The input for sequencing was whole blood, taken in connection with sensitization to the hapten diphenylcyclopropenone (DPC). Receptor source: a woman aged 45 to 65 with alopecia areata. Some clones in this sample may be carry-over from other donors' samples. CDR3s include the opening cysteine and the closing phenylalanine or tryptophan. Fields, in order: V gene, CDR3 protein.

TRBV28 | CASSQPITLYGYTF
TRBV5-4 | CASSLPPGLDGYTF
TRBV24-1 | CATSDFSGIPSGANVLTF
TRBV9 | CASNIEDRPNTEAFF
TRBV7-2 | CASSFSADTQYF
TRBV9 | CASSVEGGEPGELFF
TRBV12-3/TRBV12-4 | CASTVHGQANNEQFF
TRBV20-1 | CSARNTGTGGMSNEKLFF
TRBV6-6 | CASSFTGAPEAFF
TRBV3-1 | CASSAGTSGYYNEQFF
TRBV4-1 | CASSQLKGLRQPQHF
TRBV3-1 | CASSQGQGGAYGYTF
TRBV13 | CASSPLNTGELFF
TRBV20-1 | CSASKLAGGVNEQFF
TRBV5-1 | CASSLGQGDSYEQYF
TRBV28 | CALGGRGSTNEKLFF
TRBV29-1 | CSVDGQGNYGYTF
TRBV6-5 | CASSLTVNQPQHF
TRBV6-2/TRBV6-3 | CASRQGRTNTEAFF
TRBV7-9 | CASSYPSLTSGRGYEQYF
TRBV28 | CASRTGAVSTDTQYF
TRBV10-3 | CASSQRGEYSPLHF
TRBV6-1 | CASRDPSGTSGGEQFF
TRBV10-3 | CAISETGISGANVLTF
TRBV5-1 | CASSLAPGNTEAFF
TRBV29-1 | CSVEDNDYEQYF
TRBV9 | CASSEGQGLSGANVLTF
TRBV28 | CASNPSRGEDIQYF
TRBV20-1 | CSAKGLAGGWYTQYF
TRBV20-1 | CSARALREQYNEQFF
TRBV13 | CASSLGPLNTEAFF
TRBV12-3/TRBV12-4 | CASRPDRIYGYTF
TRBV20-1 | CSARLGDTQYF
TRBV20-1 | CSARLDGLNEKLFF
TRBV7-9 | CASSLLGGPTYEQYF
TRBV18 | CASSPETGYSTEAFF
TRBV2 | CASRDRGGYTF
TRBV4-3 | CASSQDLVGRTDTQYF
TRBV20-1 | CSARGTSEVGGANVLTF
TRBV3-1 | CASSRRGDNEQFF
TRBV5-6 | CASSFSGTGEKYTQYF
TRBV6-5 | CATREGADWGTEAFF
TRBV29-1 | CSGGSFVGTDTQYF
TRBV10-3 | CAISEPDRGLTYEQYF
TRBV12-3/TRBV12-4 | CASSFSGSVNEQYF
TRBV4-1 | CASSQGPGGNTEAFF
TRBV5-4 | CASSSTGGEEYF
TRBV28 | CASRPQGQRITDTQYF
TRBV12-3/TRBV12-4 | CASSIDGGMNTEAFF
TRBV25-1 | CASSGGGAWGSYNEQFF
TRBV7-3 | CASSPTSATDTQYF
TRBV28 | CASSLGLAGRRNTQYF
TRBV7-2 | CASSSVGGDTEAFF
TRBV12-5 | CASGLDDQRYTEAFF
TRBV13 | CASSLTGATNEKLFF